These 11 T cell receptor beta chains share one sample of origin, sequenced in a study of cytomegalovirus exposure and HLA in healthy donors (dated by TCRdb to about 2017). Library method: the immunoSEQ multiplex PCR assay. For the multiplex PCR, a mixture combining 60 forward primers for TCR Vbeta segments and 13 reverse primers for TCR Jbeta segments was used. TCRdb retrieved this table from immuneACCESS and kept in-frame rearrangements only. Not all clones are present; in checked studies, unresolved V genes account for under half, and no reason is known for the remainder. The sample table shows about 65,000 clones, and 80% are seen once. The ten top clones hold 4% to 5.5% of the sample. The sample consisted of PBMCs. These receptors came from a woman aged 30 to 39 in good health and CMV-seronegative.

The CDR3 DNA reads as TGTGCCTGGAGTGGTTCGACAGGGCTGAACACTGAAGCTTTCTTT. Its translation is CAWSGSTGLNTEAFF. The rearrangement links TRBV30 to TRBJ1-1, with TRBD1 identical over 7 bases. V dropped 1 base and J dropped 0; count of bases not matched to a gene: 5. From germline, CDR1 is GTSNPN and CDR2 SVGIG (reference sequence). The CDR3 is 15 amino acids.

This clone was detected only a few times. This chain joins TRBV18 and TRBJ1-1, with a tentative D call TRBD1 (5 bases). Trimming took off 5 bases at V and 1 base at J, with 14 bases between the two ends. The CDR3 extends over 15 amino acids. Per the germline V gene, CDR1 is KGHSH and CDR2 is LQKENI. CDR3 sequence reads: CASSITQAENTEAFF. CDR3 coding DNA: TGTGCCAGCTCAATTACACAGGCCGAGAACACTGAAGCTTTCTTT.

The J gene is TRBJ2-3, the V gene TRBV29-1; 8 nucleotides line up with TRBD1. The CDR3 length is 15 residues. V lost 5 bases, J lost 2 bases, and 9 bases stayed unmatched. Germline V gene sequence: CDR1 SQVTM, CDR2 ANQGSEA. In DNA, the CDR3 is TGCAGCGTTCTGGGCGGGACAGGCCTCACAGATACGCAGTATTTT. Its protein product is CSVLGGTGLTDTQYF.

This chain links TRBV7-8 with TRBJ1-1, with D perhaps matching TRBD1 (6 bases). V was trimmed by 2 bases and J by 5 bases, leaving 15 bases between them. The CDR3 extends over 15 amino acids. CDR1 and CDR2 from the germline V gene are SGHVS and FQNEAQ. The chain's CDR3 is CASSLLGGAQTEAFF. For the CDR3, the DNA is TGTGCCAGCAGCTTATTAGGGGGGGCGCAAACTGAAGCTTTCTTT.

This clone appeared a few times. The rearrangement uses TRBV2 and TRBJ1-4; 8 bases match TRBD1. V lost 6 bases to trimming and J lost 4 bases; unmatched junction nucleotides: 10. Per germline, CDR1 SNHLY and CDR2 FYNNEI. The CDR3 loop spans 16 amino acids. The CDR3 bases are TGTGCCAGCAGAAGCGAGCAGGACAGGGTTAATGAAAAACTGTTTTTT. Protein: CASRSEQDRVNEKLFF. Looking up the rest from reference TRBV2 and TRBJ1-4 gives the full variable domain: EPEVTQTPSHQVTQMGQEVILRCVPISNHLYFYWYRQILGQKVEFLVSFYNNEISEKSEIFDDQFSVERPDGSNFTLKIRSTKLEDSAMYFCASRSEQDRVNEKLFFGSGTQLSVL.

This clone was observed a few times. CDR3 in DNA: TGTGCCAGCAGCTTAGATCCGGCGGGAGGGGCCCACTATGGCTACACCTTC. It codes for CASSLDPAGGAHYGYTF. The chain is built from TRBV11-2 and TRBJ1-2, with D tentatively TRBD1 (5 bases). Looked up from germline, CDR1 is SGHAT and CDR2 is FQNNGV. The CDR3 length is 17 residues. V lost 0 bases to trimming and J lost 3 bases, with 17 bases between them. The whole variable domain, filled in from reference TRBV11-2 and TRBJ1-2, reads EAGVAQSPRYKIIEKRQSVAFWCNPISGHATLYWYQQILGQGPKLLIQFQNNGVVDDSQLPKDRFSAERLKGVDSTLKIQPAKLEDSAVYLCASSLDPAGGAHYGYTFGSGTRLTVV.

This clone was seen a single time. The V call is TRBV14, the J call TRBJ2-7; perhaps TRBD1 as D (6 bases). Looked up from germline, CDR1 is SGHDN and CDR2 is FVKESK. The CDR3 is made up of 12 amino acids. V lost 3 bases, J lost 5 bases, and 8 bases lay in between. This CDR3 is CASSHAGDEQYF. The CDR3 DNA reads TGTGCCAGCAGCCATGCAGGGGACGAGCAGTACTTC.

V and J are TRBV30 and TRBJ2-7, with 9 bases matching TRBD1. J lost 3 bases, V lost 7 bases, and 4 bases had no gene match. In germline, CDR1 is GTSNPN, CDR2 SVGIG (reference sequence). The CDR3 extends over 12 amino acids. The chain's CDR3 is CAYLDRGYEQYF. In DNA form, the CDR3 reads TGTGCCTACCTGGACAGGGGCTACGAGCAGTACTTC.

CDR3 sequence (DNA): TGTGCCTGGAGTCCACAGGGATCCGGGGAGCTGTTTTTT. It yields the protein CAWSPQGSGELFF. The chain links TRBV30 to TRBJ2-2; tentative D call: TRBD1 (6 bases). The CDR3 has 13 residues. V lost 2 bases to trimming and J lost 6 bases, with 10 bases between them. Germline V gene lookup returns CDR1 GTSNPN and CDR2 SVGIG (reference sequence).

The chain uses TRBV19 and TRBJ2-5, with 9 bases matching TRBD2. The CDR3 has 13 residues. The germline CDR1 and CDR2 sequences are LNHDA and SQIVND (reference sequence). J lost 2 bases, V lost 8 bases, and 3 bases had no gene match. In DNA form, the CDR3 reads TGTGCCAGTCGACTAGCGGATCAAGAGACCCAGTACTTC. Protein: CASRLADQETQYF.

The chain joins TRBV6-5 to TRBJ2-1; possible D gene TRBD1, 5 bases. V lost 0 bases, J lost 9 bases, and 9 bases lay in between. In germline, CDR1 is MNHEY, CDR2 SVGAGI. The CDR3 runs to 13 residues. Here the CDR3 DNA reads TGTGCCAGCAGTTACTCGCAGGGTCTTGAGCAGTTCTTC. Protein: CASSYSQGLEQFF.